This T cell receptor beta chain was obtained from a study of T cell repertoires in cytomegalovirus infection. Looking at the study overall: It can be stated that public TCR beta signatures indicated CMV infection as well as a matching HLA type. Study-wide points: HLA-C-restricted, CMV-specific TCR beta clonotypes were dominant ex vivo.

TCRdb passed the reads through MiXCR, listing each CDR3 protein once. The sample holds some 200,000 distinct CDR3 sequences; 38% are singletons and the top ten take around 64%. As for this clonotype: Its specificity is unknown.

CDR3 size: 14 residues. Between the trimmed V and J ends, which lost 5 bases and 4 bases, there was a span of 9 bases. The germline V gene has CDR1 MNHEY and CDR2 SMNVEV (reference sequence). This sequence joins TRBV27 and TRBJ2-6; maybe TRBD2 (5 bases). The sample consisted of CD8+ T cells from cultured PBMCs, taken from culture after CMV antigen stimulation. This TCR was sampled from a human donor in good health (CMV status not recorded). Some clones in this sample may be carry-over from other donors' samples. As DNA, the CDR3 is TGTGCCAGCAGTCGAGGGTCAGGGGCCAACGTCCTGACTTTC. Protein: CASSRGSGANVLTF. Filled out from reference TRBV27 and TRBJ2-6, the complete variable domain reads EAQVTQNPRYLITVTGKKLTVTCSQNMNHEYMSWYRQDPGLGLRQIYYSMNVEVTDKGDVPEGYKVSRKEKRNFPLILESPSPNQTSLYFCASSRGSGANVLTFGAGSRLTVL.